This T cell receptor (beta chain) is from a study of CD8+CD57+ T cells in acquired aplastic anemia. About the research overall: Mean yield of DNA from sorted CD4+ and CD8+ cells was approximately 3 ug. Among healthy donors, CD4+ cells averaged about 10 million reads.

The template for TCR beta VDJ and CDR3 sequence profiling was genomic DNA. TCRdb reanalysed the reads using MiXCR and keeps one entry per CDR3 protein. The data contain around 180,000 distinct CDR3 sequences, 60% to 70% of them seen just once; the ten biggest clones take up about 50%. The CDR3 is 14 amino acids. Germline values: CDR1 SEHNR, CDR2 FQNEAQ (reference sequence). V was clipped by 7 bases and J by 3 bases; unmatched bases: 6. The V and J genes are TRBV7-9 and TRBJ1-1; 9 nucleotides match TRBD1. Material: sorted CD4+, CD8+, or CD8+CD57+ T cells (not recorded which) from PBMCs. The TCR originated in a human donor in good health. The CDR3 nucleotides are TGTGCCAGCACCCCCTGGGACAGGGACACTGAAGCTTTCTTT. This codes for CASTPWDRDTEAFF.